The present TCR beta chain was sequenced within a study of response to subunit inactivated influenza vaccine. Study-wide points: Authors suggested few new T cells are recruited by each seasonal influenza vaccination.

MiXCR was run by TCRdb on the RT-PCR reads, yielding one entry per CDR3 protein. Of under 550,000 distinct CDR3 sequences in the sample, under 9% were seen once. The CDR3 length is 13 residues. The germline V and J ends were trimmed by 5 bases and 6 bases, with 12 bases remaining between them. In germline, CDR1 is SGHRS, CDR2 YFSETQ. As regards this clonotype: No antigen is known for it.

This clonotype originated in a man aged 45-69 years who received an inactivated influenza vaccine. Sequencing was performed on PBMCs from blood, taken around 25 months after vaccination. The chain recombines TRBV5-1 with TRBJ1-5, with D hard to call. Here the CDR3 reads CASSSAPAQPQHF. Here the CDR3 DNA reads TGCGCCAGCAGTTCGGCTCCCGCTCAGCCCCAGCATTTT.